This passage covers 9 T cell receptor beta chains from one sample sequenced in a study of T cells in Graves' hyperthyroidism and ophthalmopathy. Amplification of TCR beta CDR3 regions was performed using RNA transcripts as template. Carried out on the TCR CDR3, a first-round RT-PCR used the HTBI primer set. TCRdb analysed the multiplex PCR reads with MiXCR anew, one entry per CDR3 protein. The data contain around 180,000 distinct CDR3 sequences, about 15% of them seen just once; the ten biggest clones take up 25% to 35%. Sequenced sample: blood. These receptors were taken from a woman between 50 and 59 years old with Graves' hyperthyroidism.

Many counts were recorded for this clonotype. The chain links TRBV7-2 to TRBJ2-3, with 9 bases matching TRBD1. Germline-derived CDR1 and CDR2 are SGHTA and FQGNSA. The V and J ends lost 4 bases and 4 bases, in that order; junction bases with no gene match: 6. The CDR3 spans 15 residues. The CDR3 DNA follows: TGTGCCAGCAGCTCTGAGGACAGGGGAGCAGATACGCAGTATTTT. Amino acid sequence: CASSSEDRGADTQYF. Together with reference TRBV7-2 and TRBJ2-3, the CDR3 gives the full variable domain: GAGVSQSPSNKVTEKGKDVELRCDPISGHTALYWYRQSLGQGLEFLIYFQGNSAPDKSGLPSDRFSAERTGGSVSTLTIQRTQQEDSAVYLCASSSEDRGADTQYFGPGTRLTVL.

This clonotype was observed many times. The chain combines TRBV28 with TRBJ2-7; D is unclear. The CDR3 spans 14 residues. Germline assignment: CDR1 MDHEN and CDR2 SYDVKM. Between the trimmed V and J ends, which lost 7 bases and 0 bases, there was a span of 13 bases. CDR3 region: CASNPSLSSYEQYF. The CDR3 bases are TGTGCCAGCAACCCATCACTTAGCTCCTACGAGCAGTACTTC.

This clonotype was detected only a few times. The genes are TRBV29-1 and TRBJ2-7; D is uncertain. Trimming shortened V by 6 bases and J by 1 base, and 10 bases separated the two germline ends. CDR3 size: 12 residues. CDR1 SQVTM and CDR2 ANQGSEA come from the germline V gene. The CDR3 is CSVLHLSYEQYF. The CDR3 nucleotides read TGCAGCGTCCTACATCTATCCTACGAGCAGTACTTC.

This clonotype was counted a few times. This chain connects TRBV6-2 or TRBV6-3 to TRBJ2-7; 7 positions agree with TRBD1. Trimming at V came to 6 bases and at J to 4 bases, leaving 9 bases not matched to a gene. Germline assignment: CDR1 MNHEY and CDR2 SVGEGT. CDR3 length: 14 residues. The CDR3 is CASSSHGTVYEQYF. CDR3 DNA sequence: TGTGCCAGCAGCTCCCACGGGACAGTATACGAGCAGTACTTC.

The sample holds many counts of this clonotype. The rearrangement uses TRBV12-3 or TRBV12-4 and TRBJ1-6; 8 bases match TRBD1. V dropped 3 bases and J dropped 9; count of bases not matched to a gene: 7. CDR3 length: 15 amino acids. CDR3 DNA sequence: TGTGCCAGCAGTTTTGGGACAGGACGATTTTCACCCCTCCACTTT. This translates into CASSFGTGRFSPLHF.

This clonotype showed up just a few times. This may be a read error: a much more frequent sequence differs by one nucleotide. The rearrangement joins TRBV20-1 to TRBJ2-1, with D perhaps TRBD1 (7 bases). Trimming shortened V by 7 bases and J by 4 bases, and 20 bases separated the two germline ends. This CDR3 has 15 amino acids. The germline CDR1 and CDR2 sequences are DFQATT and SNEGSKA (reference sequence). CDR3 coding DNA: TGCAGTGAGCCAGCCGCGGGACAGACTTACAATGAGCAGTTCTTC. Its protein is CSEPAAGQTYNEQFF.

This chain uses TRBV20-1 with TRBJ2-2; D gene uncertain. This CDR3 has 13 residues. Trimming pared 1 base from V and 6 bases from J, leaving 9 bases between. Germline CDR1 and CDR2: DFQATT and SNEGSKA (reference sequence). The CDR3 DNA reads TGCAGTGCTAGAGTTGAGCGAGCCGGGGAGCTGTTTTTT. This sequence encodes CSARVERAGELFF.

V gene TRBV2 combines with J gene TRBJ2-6, with D perhaps being TRBD1 or TRBD2 (5 bases each). V shed 4 bases and J shed 1 base, with 11 bases lying between them. Germline-derived CDR1 and CDR2 are SNHLY and FYNNEI. The CDR3 is made up of 16 amino acids. The chain's CDR3 is CASSGFRESGANVLTF. The CDR3 DNA reads as TGTGCCAGCAGTGGTTTCAGGGAGTCTGGGGCCAACGTCCTGACTTTC.

This clonotype has at least ten counts. CDR3 residues: CASSLRSGTDTQYF. Written as DNA, the CDR3 is TGTGCCAGCAGTTTAAGGTCTGGCACAGATACGCAGTATTTT. The chain combines TRBV12-3 or TRBV12-4 with TRBJ2-3; no definite D call. The CDR3 spans 14 residues. V was cut by 2 bases and J by 1 base, with 7 bases left in between.